This T cell receptor (beta chain) appears in the sequencing data of a study of blood T cell repertoires in COVID-19. Study details: Some COVID-19 samples were acute and others convalescent; all came from the United States, Italy and Spain.

The germline CDR1 and CDR2 sequences are SGHRS and YFSETQ. The CDR3 is 13 amino acids. Trimming shortened V by 4 bases and J by 5 bases, and 10 bases separated the two germline ends. In the authors' methods: Researchers report that nucleated cell counts were estimated from reference gene primer amplification. Only in-frame clones appear in the TCRdb table, and some are missing; sequencing was by immunoSEQ multiplex PCR. That table furnishes V, J and clone size, whereas the DNA furnished D and trimming. The sample includes 400,000 to 450,000 clones, roughly 90% of them seen just once. As for this clone: Other DNA sequences in the sample encode the same CDR3.

Input material: peripheral blood. The sequence derives from a woman between 40 and 50 years old with COVID-19, enrolled during active disease. The rearrangement uses TRBV5-1 and TRBJ1-5; possibly TRBD1 for D (6 bases). The CDR3 is CASSPTGDQPQHF. The CDR3 DNA is TGCGCCAGCAGCCCGACAGGAGATCAGCCCCAGCATTTT.